This is a list of T cell receptor beta chains from one sample in a study of regulatory T cells in long-lasting Graves disease. TCRdb fed the multiplex PCR reads into MiXCR, producing one record per CDR3 protein. The profile shows fewer than 500,000 distinct CDR3 sequences, about a sixth of them singletons. These sequences were also reported in another study, on T cells in Graves' hyperthyroidism and ophthalmopathy.

The sample consisted of peripheral blood mononuclear cells (PBMCs), taken at new diagnosis, from a patient treated with antithyroid drugs. Receptors originate from a man in his forties or fifties with Graves disease. Both conserved end residues are part of each CDR3. D genes are given only for firm matches. For some rows the clone size is stated as once, few or many, or as a class when expanded; others skip it.

D,size,V,length,J,DNA,CDR3
TRBD1,once,TRBV7-3,17,TRBJ2-7,TGTGCCAGCAGCTTAGCCGGGACAGGGAGGAGGGGGTACGAGCAGTACTTC,CASSLAGTGRRGYEQYF
TRBD2,many,TRBV7-2,17,TRBJ2-7,TGTGCCAGCAGCTTTCGGACTAGCGGGAGACCCCTCTACGAGCAGTACTTC,CASSFRTSGRPLYEQYF
TRBD1,few,TRBV28,15,TRBJ2-7,TGTGCCAGCAGTGCTCCGGGACAGCCGACTCTCGAGCAGTACTTC,CASSAPGQPTLEQYF
TRBD2,-,TRBV29-1,14,TRBJ2-3,TGCAGCGTTGTAGCGGGAGCGCTCACAGATACGCAGTATTTT,CSVVAGALTDTQYF
-,few,TRBV18,15,TRBJ2-5,TGTGCCAGCTCACCACATCAGGACAGTCAAGAGACCCAGTACTTC,CASSPHQDSQETQYF
TRBD1,few,TRBV19,15,TRBJ2-7,TGTGCCAGTAGTCCCCGGGACAGGGGATTAGGCGAGCAGTACTTC,CASSPRDRGLGEQYF
-,once,TRBV19,13,TRBJ1-2,TGTGCCAGTAGTATAGCAAGGAACTATGGCTACACCTTC,CASSIARNYGYTF
-,many,TRBV6-5,14,TRBJ2-3,TGTGCCAGCAGTTACACCGTCCAACCAGATACGCAGTATTTT,CASSYTVQPDTQYF
-,few,TRBV11-2,14,TRBJ1-1,TGTGCCAGCAGCCCTCGGACAGTAGACACTGAAGCTTTCTTT,CASSPRTVDTEAFF
-,-,TRBV6-2/TRBV6-3,16,TRBJ2-3,TGTGCCAGCAGTGGCGTGGGGTGGGGGGCCTCAGATACGCAGTATTTT,CASSGVGWGASDTQYF
-,many,TRBV12-3/TRBV12-4,11,TRBJ1-1,TGTGCCAGCAGGGGGAACACTGAAGCTTTCTTT,CASRGNTEAFF
TRBD1,many,TRBV5-1,15,TRBJ2-7,TGCGCCAGCAGCTTTTCCGGGACAGGGTCCTACGAGCAGTACTTC,CASSFSGTGSYEQYF
TRBD2,few,TRBV27,13,TRBJ2-5,TGTGCCAGCAGTTTAGGGGGAGGGAAGACCCAGTACTTC,CASSLGGGKTQYF
-,many,TRBV6-5,14,TRBJ1-1,TGTGCCAGCAGTTACCCGACAGGGAACACTGAAGCTTTCTTT,CASSYPTGNTEAFF
TRBD1,few,TRBV19,17,TRBJ2-7,TGTGCCAGTAGCCGGACAGGGCAGTTGTCTACCGACTACGAGCAGTACTTC,CASSRTGQLSTDYEQYF
-,-,TRBV20-1,15,TRBJ2-1,TGCAGTGCTTGGGGGGTGGGGGGCTCCTACAATGAGCAGTTCTTC,CSAWGVGGSYNEQFF
-,once,TRBV10-2,15,TRBJ2-1,TGCGCCAGCAGTAACACGGGAGAACCCTACAATGAGCAGTTCTTC,CASSNTGEPYNEQFF
TRBD2,many,TRBV5-1,16,TRBJ2-3,TGCGCCAGCATCGGGGTGGGGACTAGCGGCACAGATACGCAGTATTTT,CASIGVGTSGTDTQYF
-,-,TRBV27,16,TRBJ2-6,TGTGCCAGCAGTTTATCCGGTTTAGCTGGGGCCAACGTCCTGACTTTC,CASSLSGLAGANVLTF
TRBD1,once,TRBV14,14,TRBJ2-4,TGTGCCAGCAGCCAGTCTGACAGGGAAAACATTCAGTACTTC,CASSQSDRENIQYF
TRBD2,many,TRBV3-1,17,TRBJ2-1,TGTGCCAGCAGCCAAGATGTCGGACTAGCGGATCCCCATGAGCAGTTCTTC,CASSQDVGLADPHEQFF
-,-,TRBV4-1,16,TRBJ2-1,TGCGCCAGCAGCCAAGATCCGGGGGTACCCTACAATGAGCAGTTCTTC,CASSQDPGVPYNEQFF
TRBD1,-,TRBV20-1,15,TRBJ2-1,TGCAGTGCTCTAGGGGGGGACAGGGGTTACAATGAGCAGTTCTTC,CSALGGDRGYNEQFF
TRBD2,few,TRBV6-2/TRBV6-3,15,TRBJ2-1,TGTGCCAGCAGTCAGACTAGCGGGAGGTTGAGTGAGCAGTTCTTC,CASSQTSGRLSEQFF
-,many,TRBV11-2,14,TRBJ2-7,TGTGCCAGCACCCTCTCGCGCGGGATATCGGAGCAGTACTTC,CASTLSRGISEQYF
TRBD2,many,TRBV18,15,TRBJ2-1,TGTGCCAGCTCACCGGCACTAGCGGGGTACAATGAGCAGTTCTTC,CASSPALAGYNEQFF
TRBD2,many,TRBV27,15,TRBJ2-3,TGTGCCAGCAGTTTAACGCGGGAGAAGGCAGATACGCAGTATTTT,CASSLTREKADTQYF
TRBD1,-,TRBV6-1,12,TRBJ2-7,TGTGCCAGCAGGGGGACAGTTTCCGAGCAGTACTTC,CASRGTVSEQYF
-,many,TRBV30,15,TRBJ2-7,TGTGCCTGGAGTGTGGGCAATCCTAATAGGCACGAGCAGTACTTC,CAWSVGNPNRHEQYF
-,-,TRBV2,17,TRBJ2-3,TGTGCCAGCATTGCGGGCGATCATGGGGATAGCACAGATACGCAGTATTTT,CASIAGDHGDSTDTQYF
-,many,TRBV6-1,15,TRBJ2-1,TGTGCCAGCACTGCCGGGAAGATATCCTACAATGAGCAGTTCTTC,CASTAGKISYNEQFF
-,many,TRBV27,14,TRBJ2-3,TGTGCCAGCAGTTTCTCCCACCGGGCAGATACGCAGTATTTT,CASSFSHRADTQYF
-,many,TRBV30,11,TRBJ1-1,TGTGCCTGGACTCCCGTAGGTGAAGCTTTCTTT,CAWTPVGEAFF
-,many,TRBV11-3,15,TRBJ2-3,TGTGCCAGCAGCACTGAGGACAGATACACAGATACGCAGTATTTT,CASSTEDRYTDTQYF
-,-,TRBV20-1,19,TRBJ2-6,TGCAGTGCTAGAGCCGGCGGGGGCCTTGGGGGGTCTGGGGCCAACGTCCTGACTTTC,CSARAGGGLGGSGANVLTF
-,-,TRBV12-3/TRBV12-4,15,TRBJ1-5,TGTGCCAGCAGTTTTGTTCCCGATAGCAATCAGCCCCAGCATTTT,CASSFVPDSNQPQHF
-,few,TRBV9,14,TRBJ2-3,TGTGCCAGCAGCGTAGGTTCATTCCCAGATACGCAGTATTTT,CASSVGSFPDTQYF
-,many,TRBV13,14,TRBJ2-7,TGTGCCAGCAGCTCCGACAGCGTCTCCTACGAGCAGTACTTC,CASSSDSVSYEQYF
-,many,TRBV2,10,TRBJ1-2,TGTGCCAGCAGGGGCGATGGCTACACCTTC,CASRGDGYTF
TRBD2,many,TRBV6-2/TRBV6-3,15,TRBJ2-3,TGTGCCAGCAGTTTTACTAGCGGGAGGACAGATACGCAGTATTTT,CASSFTSGRTDTQYF
-,once,TRBV20-1,12,TRBJ2-7,TGCAGTGCAAAAAGCGGGTTCTACGAGCAGTACTTC,CSAKSGFYEQYF
TRBD1,many,TRBV3-1,14,TRBJ1-1,TGTGCCAGCAGCCTTGGACAGGGGAAAACTGAAGCTTTCTTT,CASSLGQGKTEAFF
-,many,TRBV15,15,TRBJ2-3,TGTGCCACCAGCAGAGATCTAGCCGGCACAGATACGCAGTATTTT,CATSRDLAGTDTQYF
-,few,TRBV29-1,14,TRBJ1-4,TGCAGCGCTGGGACAACTGCAACTAATGAAAAACTGTTTTTT,CSAGTTATNEKLFF
-,many,TRBV3-1,15,TRBJ2-5,TGTGCCAGCAGCCATGGTGAGCGGGCAAGAGAGACCCAGTACTTC,CASSHGERARETQYF
TRBD2,many,TRBV20-1,15,TRBJ2-1,TGCAGTGCTAGAGATCTGGCGGGAGAGGAATATGAGCAGTTCTTC,CSARDLAGEEYEQFF
-,few,TRBV6-5,14,TRBJ2-1,TGTGCCAGCAGTTATAACCCTGCCTACAATGAGCAGTTCTTC,CASSYNPAYNEQFF
-,many,TRBV28,16,TRBJ2-3,TGTGCCAGCAGTTCGCCAGGGGGCGGGAGGGCAGATACGCAGTATTTT,CASSSPGGGRADTQYF
-,-,TRBV27,15,TRBJ2-3,TGTGCCAGCAGTTTTGCGGGGCATAGCACAGATACGCAGTATTTT,CASSFAGHSTDTQYF
TRBD1,many,TRBV2,13,TRBJ1-2,TGTGCCATAAACAGGGGCCTCGACTATGGCTACACCTTC,CAINRGLDYGYTF
TRBD1,few,TRBV24-1,15,TRBJ1-2,TGTGCCACCAGTGTCTCCGGGACAGGGGCCGGCGGCTACACCTTC,CATSVSGTGAGGYTF
TRBD2,-,TRBV28,19,TRBJ2-1,TGTGCCAGCAGTTTAAGGAGGGGGACTAGCGGGAGGGTCCACAATGAGCAGTTCTTC,CASSLRRGTSGRVHNEQFF
-,many,TRBV11-2,15,TRBJ2-5,TGTGCCAGCAGCTTAGGTGTAGTTTACCAAGAGACCCAGTACTTC,CASSLGVVYQETQYF
-,-,TRBV2,17,TRBJ2-6,TGTGCCAGCAGAGTCGACTGGGGAGCAGCTGGGGCCAACGTCCTGACTTTC,CASRVDWGAAGANVLTF
-,many,TRBV20-1,14,TRBJ2-2,TGCAGTGCTCTACACGACCAGTACACCGGGGAGCTGTTTTTT,CSALHDQYTGELFF
TRBD2,many,TRBV5-1,15,TRBJ2-7,TGCGCCAGCAGCTTGACTAGCGGGCCTGACTACGAGCAGTACTTC,CASSLTSGPDYEQYF